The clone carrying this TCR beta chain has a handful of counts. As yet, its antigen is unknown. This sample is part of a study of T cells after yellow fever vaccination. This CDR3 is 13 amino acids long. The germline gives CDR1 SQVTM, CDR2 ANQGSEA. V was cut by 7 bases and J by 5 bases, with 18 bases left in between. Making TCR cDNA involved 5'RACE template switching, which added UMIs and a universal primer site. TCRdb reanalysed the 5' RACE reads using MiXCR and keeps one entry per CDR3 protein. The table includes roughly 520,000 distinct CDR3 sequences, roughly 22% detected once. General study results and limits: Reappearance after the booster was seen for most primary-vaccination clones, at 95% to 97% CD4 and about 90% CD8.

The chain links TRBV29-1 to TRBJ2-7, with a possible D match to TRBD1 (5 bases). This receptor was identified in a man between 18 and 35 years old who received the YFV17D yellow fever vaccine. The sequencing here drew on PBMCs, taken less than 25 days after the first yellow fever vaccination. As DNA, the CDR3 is TGCAGCGGGCAGGGTCTCGTCCCCCACGAGCAGTACTTC. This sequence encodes CSGQGLVPHEQYF.